Listed below are T cell receptor beta chains from one sample, sequenced in a study of shared clonotypes between healthy human individuals. The method was immunoSEQ multiplex PCR; TCRdb's version includes in-frame clones alone and lacks a portion of them. Of around 990,000 clones in the sample, approximately 77% are singletons; the top ten hold about 0.89%. Sample: memory CD4+ T cells from PBMCs. The receptor source for this set is a man aged 18 to 29 in good health. Some clones in this sample may be carry-over from other donors' samples. Both conserved end residues are part of each CDR3. The D gene is left open where the match is weak. For some rows the clone size is stated as once, few or many, or as a class when expanded; others skip it.

d_call: -
clone_size: -
j_call: TRBJ1-4
v_call: TRBV19
cdr3_nt: TGTGCCAGTAGGCGGGAACCGACGAATGAAAAACTGTTTTTT
cdr3_aa: CASRREPTNEKLFF

d_call: TRBD2
clone_size: -
j_call: TRBJ2-5
v_call: TRBV6-1
cdr3_nt: TGTGCCAGCAGTGACGGGGGGGTGTATGAGACCCAGTACTTC
cdr3_aa: CASSDGGVYETQYF

d_call: TRBD1
clone_size: -
j_call: TRBJ1-1
v_call: TRBV6-5
cdr3_nt: TGTGCCAGCAGTAGGGGAGACAGGGCGACTGAAGCTTTCTTT
cdr3_aa: CASSRGDRATEAFF

d_call: TRBD2
clone_size: -
j_call: TRBJ2-1
v_call: TRBV28
cdr3_nt: TGTGCCAGCAGTTTGTCCGGCGGGAGGGGCGATGAGCAGTTCTTC
cdr3_aa: CASSLSGGRGDEQFF

d_call: -
clone_size: few
j_call: TRBJ2-5
v_call: TRBV27
cdr3_nt: TGTGCCAGCTGGAGGGGCCCTCCGGAGACCCAGTACTTC
cdr3_aa: CASWRGPPETQYF

d_call: -
clone_size: -
j_call: TRBJ1-1
v_call: TRBV11-2
cdr3_nt: TGTGCCAGCGCCCCTAGGACAGTCACCTCTCTTGAAGCTTTCTTT
cdr3_aa: CASAPRTVTSLEAFF

d_call: TRBD2
clone_size: -
j_call: TRBJ2-1
v_call: TRBV5-4
cdr3_nt: TGTGCCAGCAGGCCCGGGACTAGCGGGAGTGCGTTCTCCAATGAGCAGTTCTTC
cdr3_aa: CASRPGTSGSAFSNEQFF

d_call: -
clone_size: -
j_call: TRBJ2-7
v_call: TRBV5-5
cdr3_nt: TGTGCCAGCAGCCTAACGGGAGCCCCTTCCGAGCAGTACTTC
cdr3_aa: CASSLTGAPSEQYF

d_call: TRBD2
clone_size: -
j_call: TRBJ2-1
v_call: TRBV27
cdr3_nt: TGTGCCAGCAGTTGGACTAGCGGGAGGGAGGGTGAGCAGTTCTTC
cdr3_aa: CASSWTSGREGEQFF

d_call: -
clone_size: -
j_call: TRBJ2-2
v_call: TRBV28
cdr3_nt: TGTGCCAGCACCTCAAAGGGGGGAAACACCGGGGAGCTGTTTTTT
cdr3_aa: CASTSKGGNTGELFF

d_call: -
clone_size: once
j_call: TRBJ1-2
v_call: TRBV5-1
cdr3_nt: TGCGCCAGCAGCTCCGACGGGTTCTGGGGCTACACCTTC
cdr3_aa: CASSSDGFWGYTF

d_call: -
clone_size: -
j_call: TRBJ1-1
v_call: TRBV18
cdr3_nt: TGTGCCAGCTCACCATCTGCAGCCATGAACACTGAAGCTTTCTTT
cdr3_aa: CASSPSAAMNTEAFF

d_call: -
clone_size: once
j_call: TRBJ1-1
v_call: TRBV7-9
cdr3_nt: TGTGCCAGCAGCTTAGTGGGGGGAGGCACTGAAGCTTTCTTT
cdr3_aa: CASSLVGGGTEAFF

d_call: -
clone_size: -
j_call: TRBJ2-5
v_call: TRBV4-1
cdr3_nt: TGCGCCAGCAGCCGTACTAGCTCCCAAGAGACCCAGTACTTC
cdr3_aa: CASSRTSSQETQYF

d_call: -
clone_size: -
j_call: TRBJ1-4
v_call: TRBV5-4
cdr3_nt: TGTGCCAGCAGCTTGCAGGGGCCAACTAATGAAAAACTGTTTTTT
cdr3_aa: CASSLQGPTNEKLFF

d_call: -
clone_size: -
j_call: TRBJ2-3
v_call: TRBV30
cdr3_nt: TGTGCCTGGAGTCTCTCCCTGGGCAGGGCCTCAGATACGCAGTATTTT
cdr3_aa: CAWSLSLGRASDTQYF

d_call: -
clone_size: -
j_call: TRBJ2-7
v_call: TRBV18
cdr3_nt: TGTGCCAGCTCACCTTCGGGCAGCGAGCAGTACTTC
cdr3_aa: CASSPSGSEQYF

d_call: -
clone_size: -
j_call: TRBJ2-7
v_call: TRBV9
cdr3_nt: TGTGCCAGCAGCCCCGGGACTGGCAGGCACTACGAGCAGTACTTC
cdr3_aa: CASSPGTGRHYEQYF

d_call: -
clone_size: -
j_call: TRBJ2-3
v_call: TRBV7-2
cdr3_nt: TGTGCCAGCAGCTCCTACGGGGATACGCAGTATTTT
cdr3_aa: CASSSYGDTQYF

d_call: TRBD1
clone_size: -
j_call: TRBJ1-4
v_call: TRBV7-2
cdr3_nt: TGTGCCAGCAGCTCAAGGACAGGAGTTAATGAAAAACTGTTTTTT
cdr3_aa: CASSSRTGVNEKLFF

d_call: TRBD1
clone_size: -
j_call: TRBJ1-2
v_call: TRBV7-3
cdr3_nt: TGTGCCAGCAGCTCGACCTCCGGGACAGAGCTACACTTC
cdr3_aa: CASSSTSGTELHF

d_call: -
clone_size: -
j_call: TRBJ1-4
v_call: TRBV6-1
cdr3_nt: TGTGCCAGCAGTGAAGCGGGCTACAGGGCCGTTGCTAATGAAAAACTGTTTTTT
cdr3_aa: CASSEAGYRAVANEKLFF

d_call: -
clone_size: -
j_call: TRBJ2-7
v_call: TRBV21-1
cdr3_nt: TGTGCCAGAGAACCGGGACGGAGGGCCAGGGAGCAGTACTTC
cdr3_aa: CAREPGRRAREQYF

d_call: TRBD2
clone_size: -
j_call: TRBJ2-1
v_call: TRBV5-1
cdr3_nt: TGCGCCAGCAGCCATTTTAGCGGGAGGGCCCGGACCAATGAGCAGTTCTTC
cdr3_aa: CASSHFSGRARTNEQFF